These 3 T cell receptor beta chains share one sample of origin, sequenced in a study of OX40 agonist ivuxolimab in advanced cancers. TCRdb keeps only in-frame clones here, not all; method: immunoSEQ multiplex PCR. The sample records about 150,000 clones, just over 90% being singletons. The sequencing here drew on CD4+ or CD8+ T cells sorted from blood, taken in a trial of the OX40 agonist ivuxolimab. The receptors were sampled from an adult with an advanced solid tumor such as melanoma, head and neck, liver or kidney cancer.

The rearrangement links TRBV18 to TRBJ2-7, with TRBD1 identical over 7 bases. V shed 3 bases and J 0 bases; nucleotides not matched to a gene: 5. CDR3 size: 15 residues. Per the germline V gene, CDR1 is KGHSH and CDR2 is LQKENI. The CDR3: CASSPVGTASYEQYF. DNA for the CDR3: TGTGCCAGCTCACCCGTGGGGACAGCCTCCTACGAGCAGTACTTC. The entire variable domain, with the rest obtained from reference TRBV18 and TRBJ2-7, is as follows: NAGVMQNPRHLVRRRGQEARLRCSPMKGHSHVYWYRQLPEEGLKFMVYLQKENIIDESGMPKERFSAEFPKEGPSILRIQQVVRGDSAAYFCASSPVGTASYEQYFGPGTRLTVT.

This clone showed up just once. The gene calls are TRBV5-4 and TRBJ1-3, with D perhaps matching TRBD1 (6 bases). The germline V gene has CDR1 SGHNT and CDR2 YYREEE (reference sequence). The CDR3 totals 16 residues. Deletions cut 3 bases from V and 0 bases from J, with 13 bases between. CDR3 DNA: TGTGCCAGCAGCTCACAGGGAGTAGTCTCTGGAAACACCATATATTTT. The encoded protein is CASSSQGVVSGNTIYF. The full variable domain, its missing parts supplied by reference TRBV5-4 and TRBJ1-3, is ETGVTQSPTHLIKTRGQQVTLRCSSQSGHNTVSWYQQALGQGPQFIFQYYREEENGRGNFPPRFSGLQFPNYSSELNVNALELDDSALYLCASSSQGVVSGNTIYFGEGSWLTVV.

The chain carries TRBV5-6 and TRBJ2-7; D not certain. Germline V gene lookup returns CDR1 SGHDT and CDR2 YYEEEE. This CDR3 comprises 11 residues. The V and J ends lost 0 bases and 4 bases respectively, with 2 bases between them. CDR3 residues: CASSLEYEQYF. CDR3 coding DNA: TGTGCCAGCAGCTTGGAGTACGAGCAGTACTTC.